The present T cell receptor (beta chain) was sequenced within a study of blood T cell repertoires in COVID-19. The V end lost 3 bases, the J end lost 4 bases, and 12 bases lay between the germline ends. This CDR3 comprises 15 residues. CDR1 is KGHDR and CDR2 is SFDVKD in the germline V gene. This clone showed up just once. Sequencing used immunoSEQ multiplex PCR; TCRdb keeps in-frame clones, though not all of them. The repertoire holds a few hundred thousand clones, with less than 90% as singletons. Sequenced sample: PBMCs or T cells enriched from blood (not recorded which). This chain connects TRBV24-1 to TRBJ2-4; D ambiguous. This TCR was sampled from a woman aged 40 to 49 who had recovered from COVID-19. The CDR3 bases are TGTGCCACCAGTGATCCCCATAGAGAAAAAAACATTCAGTACTTC. It is translated as CATSDPHREKNIQYF.